This entry lists 9 T cell receptor beta chains sequenced from one sample in a study of cytomegalovirus exposure and HLA in healthy donors. Primers for the PCR totalled 60 Vbeta and 13 Jbeta. The repertoire was sequenced with immunoSEQ multiplex PCR; TCRdb's copy has only in-frame clones and lacks some. The profile shows 130,000 to 150,000 clones, less than 90% of them singletons. The sequencing input was PBMCs. These receptors originate from a boy between 2 and 10 years old in good health and CMV-seronegative.

The J gene is TRBJ2-2, the V gene TRBV5-1, with 15 nucleotides matching TRBD2. Germline CDR1 and CDR2: SGHRS and YFSETQ. J gave up 5 bases and V 5 bases, and 4 bases lay outside the gene matches. The CDR3 is 16 residues long. CDR3 nucleotide sequence: TGCGCCAGCAGACTAGGACTAGCGGGAGGGACCGGGGAGCTGTTTTTT. Translation gives CASRLGLAGGTGELFF.

The J gene is TRBJ2-3, the V gene TRBV14; D is possibly TRBD2 (6 bases). Germline assignment: CDR1 SGHDN and CDR2 FVKESK. V gave up 3 bases and J gave up 9 bases, with 25 bases separating them. The CDR3 is 17 residues long. The CDR3 sequence: CASSQEFSGAAQITQYF. The CDR3 nucleotides read TGTGCCAGCAGCCAGGAATTTAGCGGAGCAGCACAGATAACGCAGTATTTT.

This chain links TRBV10-1 with TRBJ2-3; D is unresolved. This CDR3 is 14 amino acids long. V lost 5 bases and J 2 bases, leaving 11 bases between the germline ends. Germline V gene data show CDR1 as WNHNN and CDR2 as SYGVQD (reference sequence). CDR3 in DNA: TGCGCCAGCAGTTTCTCCAGGATCACAGATACGCAGTATTTT. Translating gives CASSFSRITDTQYF.

V usage is TRBV27 and J usage is TRBJ2-1, with TRBD2 matching 8 bases. The germline CDR1 and CDR2 sequences are MNHEY and SMNVEV (reference sequence). The J segment lost 9 bases and the V segment lost 6 bases, leaving 10 bases of the junction unmatched. This CDR3 contains 14 residues. As DNA, the CDR3 is TGTGCCAGCAGGCCTGGGACTAGGCGACGTGAGCAGTTCTTC. Translated, it gives CASRPGTRRREQFF.

The chain is built from TRBV5-6 and TRBJ1-2; 10 bases align to TRBD1. The germline V gene encodes CDR1 SGHDT and CDR2 YYEEEE. J lost 5 bases, V lost 3 bases, and 7 bases had no gene match. The CDR3 runs to 15 residues. In DNA form, the CDR3 reads TGTGCCAGCAGCTACGAAAGGGGACAGGGGTATGGCTACACCTTC. This gives the protein CASSYERGQGYGYTF.

This clone was counted once. The CDR3 protein is CASSTRERGLDTEAFF. In DNA form, the CDR3 reads TGTGCCAGTAGTACCAGGGAAAGGGGATTGGACACTGAAGCTTTCTTT. The chain couples TRBV19 to TRBJ1-1; maybe TRBD1 (5 bases). The V gene's germline CDR1 is LNHDA and CDR2 SQIVND (reference sequence). V lost 4 bases, J lost 3 bases, and 18 bases lay in between. The CDR3 spans 16 residues.

The J gene is TRBJ2-1, the V gene TRBV7-9; 10 bases are a match to TRBD2. The trim removed 3 bases at V and 7 bases at J, leaving 3 bases unmatched. CDR1 and CDR2 from the germline V gene are SEHNR and FQNEAQ (reference sequence). This CDR3 comprises 14 residues. CDR3 sequence reads: CASSFALAGNEQFF. Written as DNA, the CDR3 is TGTGCCAGCAGCTTCGCACTAGCGGGGAATGAGCAGTTCTTC.

J is TRBJ2-3 and V is TRBV19; possibly TRBD2 for D (5 bases). Trimming stripped 5 bases from V and 0 bases from J, with 15 bases between. Germline V lookup: CDR1 LNHDA, CDR2 SQIVND (reference sequence). This CDR3 has 16 residues. The CDR3: CASSERLPTSTDTQYF. The CDR3 bases are TGTGCCAGTAGTGAAAGACTACCGACTAGCACAGATACGCAGTATTTT.

This clone was picked up one time. The V gene is TRBV7-9, the J gene TRBJ2-1; TRBD2 matches at 9 bases. After removal of 5 bases from V and 3 bases from J, the junction contained 11 bases not matched to a gene. Germline CDR1 reads SEHNR; CDR2 reads FQNEAQ (reference sequence). This CDR3 is built from 17 residues. Here the CDR3 reads CASSPGALAGSYNEQFF. CDR3 DNA sequence: TGTGCCAGCAGCCCGGGGGCTCTAGCGGGGAGCTACAATGAGCAGTTCTTC.